Presented here are 10 T cell receptor beta chains from one specimen sequenced in a study of blood T cells in healthy people across ages (dated by TCRdb to the mid-2010s). Library construction relied on 5' RACE. A second PCR of about 7 to 12 cycles was performed with a sample-barcoded 5' primer and a J-beta primer mix. Using fastp trimming at Q25 and MiXCR clonotype assembly, TCRdb reanalyzed the public sequencing data and kept in-frame beta chains. Entries that share a CDR3 protein sequence are merged under the most common genes and DNA. The sample table lists around 1,900,000 distinct CDR3 sequences, about two fifths of them with a count of one. Under 30% of the sample comes from the top ten. Sequencing used blood. These receptors all stem from a human donor in good health.

This clonotype was picked up a small number of times. The V gene is TRBV10-3, the J gene TRBJ2-1; 10 positions match TRBD2. The ends lost 6 bases at V and 4 bases at J; junction bases unmatched: 6. This CDR3 has 15 amino acids. In germline, CDR1 is ENHRY, CDR2 SYGVKD. CDR3 amino acids: CAIRGSGGTYNEQFF. In DNA, the CDR3 is TGTGCCATCAGAGGTAGCGGGGGGACTTACAATGAGCAGTTCTTC.

V usage is TRBV29-1 and J usage is TRBJ2-1; 10 nucleotides align to TRBD2. J lost 5 bases, V lost 6 bases, and 10 bases had no gene match. Germline CDR1 reads SQVTM; CDR2 reads ANQGSEA. CDR3 size: 15 residues. CDR3 amino acids: CSVHVYSGRNNEQFF. The CDR3 nucleotides read TGCAGCGTACACGTTTATAGCGGGAGGAACAATGAGCAGTTCTTC.

The chain links TRBV29-1 to TRBJ2-1; possibly TRBD1 for D (5 bases). The CDR3 sequence is 16 residues long. Germline lookup yields CDR1 SQVTM and CDR2 ANQGSEA. Trimming took off 5 bases at V and 0 bases at J, with 17 bases between the two ends. As DNA, the CDR3 is TGCAGCGTTACGGGCCAGACAGACGTCTCCTACAATGAGCAGTTCTTC. Translation: CSVTGQTDVSYNEQFF.

Concerning this clonotype: An end of the junction does not agree with germline; a read error may underlie this. The rearrangement links TRBV7-3 to TRBJ1-1; D is ambiguous. Germline lookup yields CDR1 SGHTA and CDR2 FQGTGA. This CDR3 is 12 amino acids long. In DNA, the CDR3 is TGTACCAGCAGCGAAGACAACACTGAAGCTTTCTTT. Translated, it gives CTSSEDNTEAFF.

A single count supports this clonotype. The chain uses TRBV12-3 or TRBV12-4 and TRBJ2-3, with a weak D call TRBD2 (7 bases). The CDR3 contains 14 residues. The ends were cut back, 5 bases at V and 6 bases at J, with 15 bases in the middle. CDR3 bases: TGTGCCAGCAGTGGGGGGGGCTTATGGGATACGCAGTATTTT. This gives the protein CASSGGGLWDTQYF.

This clonotype has just a few counts. CDR3 in DNA: TGCAGTGCTTGGAGGGGCAGCGGCCAAGAGACCCAGTACTTC. Its translation: CSAWRGSGQETQYF. The chain is built from TRBV20-1 and TRBJ2-5, with D possibly being TRBD2 (6 bases). Trimming shortened V by 5 bases and J by 1 base, and 14 bases separated the two germline ends. Germline V gene data show CDR1 as DFQATT and CDR2 as SNEGSKA (reference sequence). The CDR3 totals 14 residues.

This clonotype has a handful of counts. The genes are TRBV7-8 and TRBJ2-4, with D perhaps matching TRBD2 (5 bases). The J call is uncertain, as TRBJ2-7 better fits the DNA end. The germline gives CDR1 SGHVS, CDR2 FQNEAQ. The CDR3 has 15 residues. CDR3 nucleotide sequence: TGTGCCAGCAGCTTAGAATGGACTGGCTTTGCCGAGCAGTACTTC. Residues: CASSLEWTGFAEQYF.

The rearrangement links TRBV12-3 or TRBV12-4 to TRBJ1-1; TRBD1 is a possible D gene (5 bases). Trimming took 1 base from V and 8 from J, leaving 8 bases between them. The CDR3 covers 12 residues. CDR3 nucleotides: TGTGCCAGCAGTTTAGTCAGGGCAGAAGCTTTCTTT. Its translation is CASSLVRAEAFF.

This chain uses TRBV6-6 with TRBJ2-7; D tentatively reads TRBD1 or TRBD2 (5 bases each). This CDR3 comprises 14 residues. Trimming shortened V by 7 bases and J by 6 bases, and 19 bases separated the two germline ends. In germline, CDR1 is MNHNY, CDR2 SVGAGI (reference sequence). CDR3 DNA: TGTGCCAGCACCCCCTCACGGGGCATTCGCGAGCAGTACTTC. Translating it yields CASTPSRGIREQYF.

V and J are TRBV6-2 or TRBV6-3 and TRBJ1-2; TRBD1 is a possible D gene (5 bases). CDR1 and CDR2 (germline): MNHEY, SVGEGT. Trimming stripped 7 bases from V and 2 bases from J, with 23 bases between. CDR3 size: 17 residues. The CDR3 protein is CASTLGGLATWNYGYTF. DNA for the CDR3: TGTGCCAGCACCCTGGGGGGATTGGCCACTTGGAACTATGGCTACACCTTC.